The following is a TCR beta chain sequence with its context. Its antigen is unknown. The data were taken from a study of PD-L1 blockade in urothelial cancer. Study at large: Prior chemotherapy in patients spanned 0 to 3 regimens. General observations from the study: TCR clonality was measured in pretreatment peripheral blood. Clonality below the median predicted better survival. Durable-benefit patients showed greater tumor-associated blood clone expansion at 3 weeks.

The CDR3 is 12 residues long. The V segment lost 9 bases and the J segment 6 bases; nucleotides outside the gene matches: 3. Germline V gene sequence: CDR1 LGHNT, CDR2 FRNRAP. The time point was: pretreatment peripheral blood. The repertoire was sequenced with immunoSEQ multiplex PCR; TCRdb's copy has only in-frame clones and lacks some. The sample has about 43,000 clones, 80% seen once. The material sequenced was PBMCs, taken around atezolizumab (anti-PD-L1) treatment. The TCR comes from a man between 60 and 75 years old with urothelial cancer. The V gene is TRBV12-5, the J gene TRBJ2-7; 12 bases are shared with TRBD1. CDR3: CASGTGGFEQYF. The DNA of the CDR3 is TGTGCTAGCGGGACAGGGGGCTTCGAGCAGTACTTC.